This TCR beta chain is from a study of molecular identifiers for immune sequencing clone quantification. Study background: Replicates split RNA from around 20,000 or 100,000 naive CD8 cells five ways, and the researchers sequenced four portions.

With 10%, 30% or 50% of RNA, about 20,000 to 1,000,000 naive CD8 T cells were sequenced. CD8+CD4-CCR7+CD45RA+ sorting gave the naive CD8 T cells. Methods described previously were used for bulk TCR libraries, and listed TCR primers were applied. TCRdb redid the calling of the PCR reads with MiXCR, one entry per CDR3 protein. The sample carries about 8,300 distinct CDR3 sequences, around 33% recorded once. CDR3 length equals 18 residues. CDR1 and CDR2 (germline): MNHEY, SVGAGI. V lost 0 bases, J lost 3 bases, and 9 bases stayed unmatched. The sample taken for sequencing was naive CD8+ T cells from blood, with Jurkat cell RNA spiked in. Subset: FACS-sorted CD8+CD4-CCR7+CD45RA+ naive T cells. The clonotype was recovered from a human donor in good health. Some libraries in this study had Jurkat cell RNA spiked in. The V and J genes are TRBV6-5 and TRBJ2-2; 8 bases agree with TRBD2. The CDR3 coding sequence is TGTGCCAGCAGTTACTCAAAATCTAGCGGGCTATACACCGGGGAGCTGTTTTTT. This codes for CASSYSKSSGLYTGELFF.